Each of the 5 T cell receptor beta chains below was sequenced from the same sample in a study of T cell responses to AZD1222 COVID-19 vaccine. The method was immunoSEQ multiplex PCR; TCRdb's version includes in-frame clones alone and lacks a portion of them. The data show about 120,000 clones, 85% to 90% seen once. The sample here was peripheral blood, taken on day 0 of AZD1222 vaccination. The source is an adult in good health.

This clone has more than one count but fewer than ten. The chain uses TRBV3-1 (or the pseudogene TRBV3-2) and TRBJ2-7; 8 positions agree with TRBD2. Germline CDR1 and CDR2: LGHDT and YNNKEL (reference sequence). The junction had 0 bases not matched to a gene; V was cut back by 2 bases and J by 3 bases. CDR3 length equals 13 residues. CDR3 in amino acids: CASSQLAGYEQYF. In DNA form, the CDR3 reads TGTGCCAGCAGCCAACTAGCGGGCTACGAGCAGTACTTC.

V and J are TRBV7-9 and TRBJ1-3; 7 positions match TRBD1. Germline V CDR1 and CDR2: SEHNR, FQNEAQ (reference sequence). The CDR3 has 17 amino acids. The trim removed 6 bases at V and 2 bases at J, leaving 13 bases unmatched. The CDR3 coding sequence is TGTGCCAGCAGGATCCCCTCACAGGGGATAGCTGGAAACACCATATATTTT. It is translated as CASRIPSQGIAGNTIYF.

A remark on this clone: The same CDR3 can be traced to other DNA sequences in this sample. The chain couples TRBV5-1 to TRBJ1-4; perhaps TRBD1 as D (5 bases). Germline V CDR1 and CDR2: SGHRS, YFSETQ. V was clipped by 4 bases and J by 2 bases, with 9 bases between them. The CDR3 covers 14 residues. The CDR3 DNA follows: TGCGCCAGCAGCGTTGACAGTACTAATGAAAAACTGTTTTTT. This translates into CASSVDSTNEKLFF.

The chain joins TRBV19 to TRBJ1-5; D remains unclear. Germline V gene lookup returns CDR1 LNHDA and CDR2 SQIVND (reference sequence). The V end was cut by 0 bases, the J end by 2 bases, with 17 bases between. The CDR3 has 18 residues. The CDR3 nucleotides read TGTGCCAGTAGTATAGATCGTAACAGTCAAGAGGGCAATCAGCCCCAGCATTTT. This encodes CASSIDRNSQEGNQPQHF. The whole variable domain, filled in from reference TRBV19 and TRBJ1-5, reads DGGITQSPKYLFRKEGQNVTLSCEQNLNHDAMYWYRQDPGQGLRLIYYSQIVNDFQKGDIAEGYSVSREKKESFPLTVTSAQKNPTAFYLCASSIDRNSQEGNQPQHFGDGTRLSIL.

This rearrangement joins TRBV6-5 to TRBJ1-4, with 7 bases matching TRBD1. This CDR3 has 14 amino acids. V lost 4 bases and J lost 7; bases outside the gene matches: 6. Per the germline V gene, CDR1 is MNHEY and CDR2 is SVGAGI. Here the CDR3 reads CASSLYRGSEKLFF. The CDR3 DNA follows: TGTGCCAGCAGTTTATACAGGGGAAGTGAAAAACTGTTTTTT.